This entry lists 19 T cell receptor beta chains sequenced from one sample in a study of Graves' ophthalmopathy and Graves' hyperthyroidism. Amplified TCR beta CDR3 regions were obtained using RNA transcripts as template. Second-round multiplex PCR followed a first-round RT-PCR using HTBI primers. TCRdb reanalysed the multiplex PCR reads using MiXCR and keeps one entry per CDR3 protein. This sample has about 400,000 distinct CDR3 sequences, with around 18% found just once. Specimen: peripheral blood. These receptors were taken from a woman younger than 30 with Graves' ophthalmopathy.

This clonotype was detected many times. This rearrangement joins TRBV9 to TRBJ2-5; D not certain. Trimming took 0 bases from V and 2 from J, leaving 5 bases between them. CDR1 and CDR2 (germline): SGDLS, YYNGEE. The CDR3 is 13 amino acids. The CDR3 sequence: CASSVEWQETQYF. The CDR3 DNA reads TGTGCCAGCAGCGTAGAGTGGCAAGAGACCCAGTACTTC.

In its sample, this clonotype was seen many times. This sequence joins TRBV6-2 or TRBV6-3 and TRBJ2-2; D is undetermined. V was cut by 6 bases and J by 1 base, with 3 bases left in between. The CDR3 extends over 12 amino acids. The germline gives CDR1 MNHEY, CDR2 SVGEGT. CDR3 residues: CASRMNTGELFF. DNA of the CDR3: TGTGCCAGCAGGATGAACACCGGGGAGCTGTTTTTT.

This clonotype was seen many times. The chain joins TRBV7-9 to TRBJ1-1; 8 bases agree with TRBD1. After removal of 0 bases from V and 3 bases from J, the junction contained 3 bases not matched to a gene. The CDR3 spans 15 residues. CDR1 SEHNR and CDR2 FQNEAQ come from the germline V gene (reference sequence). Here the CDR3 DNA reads TGTGCCAGCAGCTTAGCCAGGGGGCAGGACACTGAAGCTTTCTTT. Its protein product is CASSLARGQDTEAFF.

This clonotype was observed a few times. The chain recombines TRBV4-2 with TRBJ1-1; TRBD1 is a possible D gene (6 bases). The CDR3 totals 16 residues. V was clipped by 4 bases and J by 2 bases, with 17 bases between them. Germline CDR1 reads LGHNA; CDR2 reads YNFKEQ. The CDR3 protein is CASSRTGSSGNTEAFF. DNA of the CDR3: TGTGCCAGCAGCCGTACAGGGTCCTCAGGAAACACTGAAGCTTTCTTT.

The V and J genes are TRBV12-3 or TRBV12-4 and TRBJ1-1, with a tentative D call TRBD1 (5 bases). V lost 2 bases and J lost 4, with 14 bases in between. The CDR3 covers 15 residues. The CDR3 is CASSLQRSGGTEAFF. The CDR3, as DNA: TGTGCCAGCAGTTTACAGAGGTCGGGGGGCACTGAAGCTTTCTTT.

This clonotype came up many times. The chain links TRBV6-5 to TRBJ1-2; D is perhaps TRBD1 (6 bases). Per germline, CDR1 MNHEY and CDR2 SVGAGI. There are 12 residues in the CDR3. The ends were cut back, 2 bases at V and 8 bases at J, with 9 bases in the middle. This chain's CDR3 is CASSYDTGGYTF. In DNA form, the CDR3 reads TGTGCCAGCAGTTACGATACAGGGGGCTACACCTTC.

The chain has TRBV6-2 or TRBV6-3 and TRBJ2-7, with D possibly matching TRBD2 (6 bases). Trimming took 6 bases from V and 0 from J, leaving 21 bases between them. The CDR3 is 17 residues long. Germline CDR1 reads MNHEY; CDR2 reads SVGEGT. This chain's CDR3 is CASSLGNRLAPSYEQYF. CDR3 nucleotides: TGTGCCAGCAGCTTAGGCAATAGGCTAGCGCCCTCCTACGAGCAGTACTTC.

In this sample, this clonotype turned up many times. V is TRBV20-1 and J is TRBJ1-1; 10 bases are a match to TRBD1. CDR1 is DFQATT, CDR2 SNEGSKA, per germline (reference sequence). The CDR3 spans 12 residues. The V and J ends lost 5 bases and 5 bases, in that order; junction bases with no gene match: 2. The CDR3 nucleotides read TGCAGTGCTTCGGACAGGGGGACTGAAGCTTTCTTT. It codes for CSASDRGTEAFF.

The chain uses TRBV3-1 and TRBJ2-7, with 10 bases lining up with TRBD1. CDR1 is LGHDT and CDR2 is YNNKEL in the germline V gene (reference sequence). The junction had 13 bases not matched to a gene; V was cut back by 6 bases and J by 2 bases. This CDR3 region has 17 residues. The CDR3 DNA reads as TGTGCCAGCAGTCCGGACAGGGGGACCGATTTTACCTACGAGCAGTACTTC. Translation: CASSPDRGTDFTYEQYF.

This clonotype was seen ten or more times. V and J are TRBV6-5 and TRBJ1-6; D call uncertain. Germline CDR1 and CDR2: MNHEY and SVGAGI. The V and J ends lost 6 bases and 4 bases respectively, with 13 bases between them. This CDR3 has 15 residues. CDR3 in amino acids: CASSHSRVYNSPLHF. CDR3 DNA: TGTGCCAGCAGCCATTCCAGAGTATATAATTCACCCCTCCACTTT.

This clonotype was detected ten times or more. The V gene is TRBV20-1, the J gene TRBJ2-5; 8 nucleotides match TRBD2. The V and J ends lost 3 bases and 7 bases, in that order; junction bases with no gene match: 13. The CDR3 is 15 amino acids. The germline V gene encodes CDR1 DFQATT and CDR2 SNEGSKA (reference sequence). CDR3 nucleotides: TGCAGTGCTAGTTACCGGGGGGGCGGGATTTCGACCCAGTACTTC. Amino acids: CSASYRGGGISTQYF.

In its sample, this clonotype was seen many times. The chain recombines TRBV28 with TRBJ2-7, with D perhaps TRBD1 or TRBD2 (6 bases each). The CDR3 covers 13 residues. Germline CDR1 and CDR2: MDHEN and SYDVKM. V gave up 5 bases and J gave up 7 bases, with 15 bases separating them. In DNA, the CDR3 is TGTGCCAGCAGTCTAGATTGGAGGGGGGAGCAGTACTTC. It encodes CASSLDWRGEQYF.

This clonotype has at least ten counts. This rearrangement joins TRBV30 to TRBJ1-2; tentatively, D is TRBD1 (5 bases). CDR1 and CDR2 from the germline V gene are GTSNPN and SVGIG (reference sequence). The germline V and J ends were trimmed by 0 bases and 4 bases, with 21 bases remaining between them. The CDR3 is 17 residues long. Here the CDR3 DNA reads TGTGCCTGGAGTGTAGGTCTTTTAGCAGGGCTCTCCTATGGCTACACCTTC. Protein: CAWSVGLLAGLSYGYTF.

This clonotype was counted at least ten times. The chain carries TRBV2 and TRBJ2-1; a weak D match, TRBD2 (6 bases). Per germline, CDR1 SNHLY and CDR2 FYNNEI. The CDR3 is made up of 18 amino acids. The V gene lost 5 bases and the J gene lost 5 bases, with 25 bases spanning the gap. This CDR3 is CASSTSDWGGENNNEQFF. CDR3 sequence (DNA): TGTGCCAGCAGTACCTCCGACTGGGGCGGGGAGAATAACAATGAGCAGTTCTTC.

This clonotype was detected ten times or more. In nucleotides, the CDR3 is TGTGCCAGCAGCTTGGGCCCACAGGGACGGGACGAGCAGTACTTC. This encodes CASSLGPQGRDEQYF. The chain combines TRBV5-8 with TRBJ2-7, with TRBD1 as a possible D gene (6 bases). With 0 bases removed from V and 5 bases from J, the gap between germline ends came to 15 bases. The length of the CDR3 is 15 residues. The germline CDR1 and CDR2 sequences are SGHTS and YDEGEE.

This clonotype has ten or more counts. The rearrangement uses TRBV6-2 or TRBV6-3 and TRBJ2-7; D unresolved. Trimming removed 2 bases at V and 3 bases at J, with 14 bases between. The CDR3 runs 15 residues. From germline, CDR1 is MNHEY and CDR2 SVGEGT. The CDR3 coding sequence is TGTGCCAGCAGTTACCCCCTCGGGTTAGACTACGAGCAGTACTTC. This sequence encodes CASSYPLGLDYEQYF.

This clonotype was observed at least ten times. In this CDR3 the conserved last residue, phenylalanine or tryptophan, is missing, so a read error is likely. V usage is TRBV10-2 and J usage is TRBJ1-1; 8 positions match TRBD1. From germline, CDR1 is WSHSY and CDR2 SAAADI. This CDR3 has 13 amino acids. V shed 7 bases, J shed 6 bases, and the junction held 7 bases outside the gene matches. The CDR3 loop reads CASTLKQGAEAFL. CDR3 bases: TGCGCCAGCACCCTCAAACAGGGGGCTGAAGCTTTCCTT.

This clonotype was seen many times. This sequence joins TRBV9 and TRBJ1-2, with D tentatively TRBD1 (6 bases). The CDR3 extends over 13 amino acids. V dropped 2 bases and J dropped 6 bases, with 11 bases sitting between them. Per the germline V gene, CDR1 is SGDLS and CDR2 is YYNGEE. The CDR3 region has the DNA TGTGCCAGCAGCGTCGGACAGAAAAATGGCTACACCTTC. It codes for CASSVGQKNGYTF.

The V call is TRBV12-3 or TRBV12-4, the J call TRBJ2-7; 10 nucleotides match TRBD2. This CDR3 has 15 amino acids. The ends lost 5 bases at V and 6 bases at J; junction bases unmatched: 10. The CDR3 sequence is CASSPEAGGPGEQYF. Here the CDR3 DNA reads TGTGCCAGCAGTCCAGAAGCGGGAGGGCCGGGCGAGCAGTACTTC.